This T cell receptor beta chain was observed in a study of T cells after yellow fever vaccination. Study-wide background: When fractions had low cell numbers, they were prepared with SMART-Seq v4 Ultra Low Input.

As concerns this clonotype: Its antigen is not identified.

Findings of the study overall: Clonotype sharing between CD4 and CD8 compartments was small.

The CDR3 is 15 amino acids. CDR1 and CDR2 (germline): SGHAT, FQNNGV. The ends were cut back, 2 bases at V and 1 base at J, with 10 bases in the middle. MiXCR was run by TCRdb on the 5' RACE reads, yielding one entry per CDR3 protein. The repertoire holds about 340,000 distinct CDR3 sequences, with approximately 12% as singletons. The sequences come from CD4+ T cells sorted from PBMCs, collected 15 days after the yellow fever booster vaccination. The chain joins TRBV11-2 to TRBJ2-3; no definite D call. The TCR comes from a man aged 18 to 30 who received the YFV17D yellow fever vaccine. The DNA for the CDR3 is TGTGCCAGCAGCTTACTCCAGGCTCGCACAGATACGCAGTATTTT. As protein: CASSLLQARTDTQYF. Full variable domain (rest looked up from reference TRBV11-2 and TRBJ2-3): EAGVAQSPRYKIIEKRQSVAFWCNPISGHATLYWYQQILGQGPKLLIQFQNNGVVDDSQLPKDRFSAERLKGVDSTLKIQPAKLEDSAVYLCASSLLQARTDTQYFGPGTRLTVL.